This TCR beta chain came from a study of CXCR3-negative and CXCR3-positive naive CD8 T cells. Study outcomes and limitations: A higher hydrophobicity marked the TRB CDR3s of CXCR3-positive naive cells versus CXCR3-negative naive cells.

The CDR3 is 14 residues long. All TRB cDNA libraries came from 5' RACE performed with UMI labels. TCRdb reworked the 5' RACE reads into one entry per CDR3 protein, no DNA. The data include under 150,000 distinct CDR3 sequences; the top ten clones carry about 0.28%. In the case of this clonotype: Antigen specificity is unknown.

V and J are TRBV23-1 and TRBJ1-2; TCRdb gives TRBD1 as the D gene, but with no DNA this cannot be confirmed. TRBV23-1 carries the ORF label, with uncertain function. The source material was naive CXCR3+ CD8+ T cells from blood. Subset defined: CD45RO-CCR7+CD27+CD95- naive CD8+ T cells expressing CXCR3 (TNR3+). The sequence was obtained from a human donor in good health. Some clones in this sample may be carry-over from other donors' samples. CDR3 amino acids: CASSPQGGIYGYTF.